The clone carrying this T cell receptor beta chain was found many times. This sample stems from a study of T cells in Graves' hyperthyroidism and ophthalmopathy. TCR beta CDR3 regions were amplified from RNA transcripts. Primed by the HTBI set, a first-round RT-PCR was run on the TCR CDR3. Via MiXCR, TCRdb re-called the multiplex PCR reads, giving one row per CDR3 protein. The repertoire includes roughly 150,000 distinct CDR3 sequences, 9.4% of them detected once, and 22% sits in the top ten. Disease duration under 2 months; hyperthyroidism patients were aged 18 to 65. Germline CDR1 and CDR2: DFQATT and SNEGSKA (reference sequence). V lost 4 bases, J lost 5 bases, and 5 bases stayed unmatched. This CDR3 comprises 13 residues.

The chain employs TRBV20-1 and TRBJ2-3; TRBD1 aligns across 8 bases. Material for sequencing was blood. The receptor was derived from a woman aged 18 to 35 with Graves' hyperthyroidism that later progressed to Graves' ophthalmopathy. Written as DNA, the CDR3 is TGCAGTGCTACGACAGGGGAAATAGATACGCAGTATTTT. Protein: CSATTGEIDTQYF.